The 19 T cell receptor beta chains below were found in one sample sequenced in a study of T cells in tumors after PD-1 blockade. TCRdb keeps only in-frame clones here, not all; method: immunoSEQ multiplex PCR. The repertoire includes 15,000 or so clones, roughly 82% of them detected once, and 22% sits in the top ten. The starting material was PBMCs, obtained after anti-PD-1 treatment. These receptors were collected from a human donor with basal cell carcinoma.

This chain uses TRBV7-6 with TRBJ2-7; weak D call: TRBD1 (6 bases). From germline, CDR1 is SGHVS and CDR2 FNYEAQ. V lost 2 bases and J lost 5, with 10 bases in between. The CDR3 covers 13 residues. Here the CDR3 reads CASSLNRVDEQYF. The CDR3, as DNA: TGTGCCAGCAGCTTAAACAGGGTCGACGAGCAGTACTTC.

The genes are TRBV6-1 and TRBJ1-2; no clear D. The V gene's germline CDR1 is MNHNS and CDR2 SASEGT. This CDR3 contains 14 residues. With 1 base removed from V and 4 bases from J, the gap between germline ends came to 10 bases. CDR3 residues: CASSEGYRIYGYTF. CDR3 nucleotide sequence: TGTGCCAGCAGTGAAGGATATCGCATCTATGGCTACACCTTC.

The gene calls are TRBV7-2 and TRBJ2-7; D is unresolved. The V gene lost 5 bases and the J gene lost 0 bases, with 11 bases spanning the gap. Germline CDR1 is SGHTA and CDR2 is FQGNSA. The CDR3 is made up of 14 amino acids. The CDR3 reads CASSPRRSSYEQYF. CDR3 nucleotides: TGTGCCAGCAGCCCGAGGCGTAGCTCCTACGAGCAGTACTTC.

As for this clone: Other DNA sequences of this sample code for an identical CDR3. The rearrangement joins TRBV2 to TRBJ2-1; a weak D match, TRBD2 (7 bases). Trimming took off 11 bases at V and 0 bases at J, with 29 bases between the two ends. The V gene's germline CDR1 is SNHLY and CDR2 FYNNEI. CDR3 size: 19 residues. CDR3 in amino acids: CAPSDGGAGVGSSYNEQFF. The CDR3 DNA reads TGTGCCCCCAGTGATGGGGGGGCGGGGGTGGGGAGCTCCTACAATGAGCAGTTCTTC.

The chain carries TRBV5-5 and TRBJ1-6, with TRBD1 identical over 9 bases. The CDR3 contains 14 residues. Germline V gene lookup returns CDR1 SGHKS and CDR2 YYEKEE (reference sequence). Unmatched junction bases numbered 2, after V lost 3 bases and J lost 7 bases. CDR3 DNA sequence: TGTGCCAGCAGCTCGGACAGGGGAAATTCACCCCTCCACTTT. Translation: CASSSDRGNSPLHF.

This clone is large (0.1 to 1%) in the sample. The V and J genes are TRBV4-1 and TRBJ1-2; D perhaps matches TRBD1 (6 bases). The V gene's germline CDR1 is MGHRA and CDR2 YSYEKL. The CDR3 is 15 residues long. V was shortened by 0 bases and J by 3 bases, with 11 bases between the two germline ends. The CDR3 region is CASSQDQGLDYGYTF. In nucleotides, the CDR3 is TGCGCCAGCAGCCAAGATCAGGGGCTTGACTATGGCTACACCTTC.

The V call is TRBV27, the J call TRBJ2-1; 11 positions match TRBD2. The germline gives CDR1 MNHEY, CDR2 SMNVEV (reference sequence). The junction had 3 bases not matched to a gene; V was cut back by 7 bases and J by 4 bases. The CDR3 is 14 amino acids. This CDR3 reads CASKTSGRYNEQFF. CDR3 coding DNA: TGTGCCAGCAAAACTAGCGGGAGATACAATGAGCAGTTCTTC.

The chain joins TRBV7-9 to TRBJ2-7, with D maybe TRBD1 (6 bases). Germline V gene sequence: CDR1 SEHNR, CDR2 FQNEAQ (reference sequence). This CDR3 has 14 amino acids. Trimming left V 5 bases short and J 3 bases short, with 14 bases between. CDR3 sequence (DNA): TGTGCCAGCAGCCTAGGGGGAAACATCTACGAGCAGTACTTC. Translated: CASSLGGNIYEQYF.

V usage is TRBV3-1 (or the pseudogene TRBV3-2) and J usage is TRBJ1-1, with D perhaps TRBD1 (6 bases). The CDR3 runs to 17 residues. V lost 5 bases to trimming and J lost 4 bases, with 23 bases between them. Germline loops: CDR1 LGHDT, CDR2 YNNKEL (reference sequence). The CDR3 sequence: CASSDRDTFFSATEAFF. The CDR3 nucleotides read TGTGCCAGCAGCGATCGGGACACTTTTTTTTCGGCCACTGAAGCTTTCTTT.

By sample share, this clone is large (0.1 to 1%). CDR3 DNA: TGTGCCAGCAGCCAACGGAGGAGTGTAGCGGGCGAATCTGAGCAGTTCTTC. Translated: CASSQRRSVAGESEQFF. The chain has TRBV4-2 and TRBJ2-1; 7 bases fit TRBD2. The V and J ends lost 2 bases and 9 bases, in that order; junction bases with no gene match: 16. CDR3 size: 17 residues. Per germline, CDR1 LGHNA and CDR2 YNFKEQ.

The chain combines TRBV11-1 with TRBJ2-1; 11 bases are shared with TRBD2. Germline-derived CDR1 and CDR2 are SGHAT and FQDESV (reference sequence). The CDR3 runs to 15 residues. The junction had 2 bases not matched to a gene; V was cut back by 4 bases and J by 3 bases. As DNA, the CDR3 is TGTGCCAGCAGCTCCGGGACTAGCGGCTACAATGAGCAGTTCTTC. It yields the protein CASSSGTSGYNEQFF.

The chain recombines TRBV2 with TRBJ1-2, with TRBD1 matching over 9 bases. Germline values: CDR1 SNHLY, CDR2 FYNNEI. The ends lost 6 bases at V and 6 bases at J; junction bases unmatched: 11. CDR3 size: 15 residues. The CDR3 protein is CASSPSRTGADGYTF. The CDR3 DNA reads TGTGCCAGCAGCCCTTCTCGGACAGGGGCGGATGGCTACACCTTC.

The chain carries TRBV5-4 and TRBJ1-3; the D is unclear. The CDR3 loop spans 16 amino acids. The V end lost 0 bases, the J end lost 2 bases, and 12 bases lay between the germline ends. Germline V gives CDR1 SGHNT, CDR2 YYREEE (reference sequence). CDR3: CASSLGSKSAGNTIYF. The CDR3 DNA follows: TGTGCCAGCAGCTTGGGGTCGAAAAGTGCTGGAAACACCATATATTTT.

V and J are TRBV28 and TRBJ2-1; TRBD2 agrees at 16 bases. V lost 6 bases to trimming and J lost 9 bases; unmatched junction nucleotides: 5. CDR1 and CDR2 (germline): MDHEN, SYDVKM. The CDR3 is 15 amino acids. The CDR3 nucleotides read TGTGCCAGCAGACCCGGGACTAGCGGGAGGGTTGAGCAGTTCTTC. This encodes CASRPGTSGRVEQFF.

The genes are TRBV5-1 and TRBJ2-7, with 9 bases that match TRBD2. Per germline, CDR1 SGHRS and CDR2 YFSETQ. The trim removed 2 bases at V and 2 bases at J, leaving 14 bases unmatched. The CDR3 totals 18 residues. DNA of the CDR3: TGCGCCAGCAGCTTAAGACAACCCCCCGGGACTAGCACCTACGAGCAGTACTTC. Its translation: CASSLRQPPGTSTYEQYF.

This clone was counted only a few times. The V and J genes are TRBV5-1 and TRBJ1-4; D gene uncertain. CDR1 is SGHRS and CDR2 is YFSETQ in the germline V gene. Trimming stripped 2 bases from V and 3 bases from J, with 11 bases between. The CDR3 runs 15 residues. CDR3 nucleotide sequence: TGCGCCAGCAGCTTAGGAGGCCTACCTAATGAAAAACTGTTTTTT. This codes for CASSLGGLPNEKLFF. The variable domain in full, completed from reference TRBV5-1 and TRBJ1-4, reads KAGVTQTPRYLIKTRGQQVTLSCSPISGHRSVSWYQQTPGQGLQFLFEYFSETQRNKGNFPGRFSGRQFSNSRSEMNVSTLELGDSALYLCASSLGGLPNEKLFFGSGTQLSVL.

DNA for the CDR3: TGTGCCACCAGCAGAGATCAGGAATATGGCTACACCTTC. This sequence encodes CATSRDQEYGYTF. The rearrangement joins TRBV15 to TRBJ1-2; D is ambiguous. CDR3 length: 13 amino acids. CDR1 LNHNV and CDR2 YYDKDF come from the germline V gene (reference sequence). The V end was cut by 0 bases, the J end by 5 bases, with 7 bases between.

This chain uses TRBV2 with TRBJ2-1; no firm D call. Per the germline V gene, CDR1 is SNHLY and CDR2 is FYNNEI. V lost 8 bases to trimming and J lost 1 base, with 12 bases between them. The CDR3 is 14 amino acids. CDR3 in DNA: TGTGCCAGCGGACGTCGAGGTTCCTACAATGAGCAGTTCTTC. Residues: CASGRRGSYNEQFF.

The chain employs TRBV28 and TRBJ1-5, with 8 bases matching TRBD1. V dropped 6 bases and J dropped 3; count of bases not matched to a gene: 7. This CDR3 region has 15 residues. Germline CDR1 and CDR2: MDHEN and SYDVKM. The DNA for the CDR3 is TGTGCCAGCAGCCCGGGACAGGACGCCAATCAGCCCCAGCATTTT. Amino acid sequence: CASSPGQDANQPQHF.